Below, one TCR beta chain is given with its context. Its antigen is undetermined. This record comes from a study of T cell responses to AZD1222 COVID-19 vaccine. General study results and limits: There were vaccine-associated CD4 TCRs across spike, dominant at 160-218 and 743-854. Most donors were white British and more were female, and clonal diversity was possibly underestimated. The peak T cell response came first, and repertoires were sampled only after it.

V was clipped by 4 bases and J by 7 bases; unmatched bases: 10. From germline, CDR1 is MNHEY and CDR2 SVGEGT. The CDR3 length is 16 residues. TCRdb keeps only in-frame clones here, not all; method: immunoSEQ multiplex PCR. The data hold 59,000 or so clones, with about 88% observed a single time. V and J are TRBV6-2 or TRBV6-3 and TRBJ1-6, with 7 nucleotides matching TRBD1. Sequences were derived from peripheral blood, sampled on day 0 of AZD1222 vaccination. The source is an adult in good health. In DNA form, the CDR3 reads TGTGCCAGCAGTTTAAACCGGGGGACAGCGAATTCACCCCTCCACTTT. Translating gives CASSLNRGTANSPLHF.